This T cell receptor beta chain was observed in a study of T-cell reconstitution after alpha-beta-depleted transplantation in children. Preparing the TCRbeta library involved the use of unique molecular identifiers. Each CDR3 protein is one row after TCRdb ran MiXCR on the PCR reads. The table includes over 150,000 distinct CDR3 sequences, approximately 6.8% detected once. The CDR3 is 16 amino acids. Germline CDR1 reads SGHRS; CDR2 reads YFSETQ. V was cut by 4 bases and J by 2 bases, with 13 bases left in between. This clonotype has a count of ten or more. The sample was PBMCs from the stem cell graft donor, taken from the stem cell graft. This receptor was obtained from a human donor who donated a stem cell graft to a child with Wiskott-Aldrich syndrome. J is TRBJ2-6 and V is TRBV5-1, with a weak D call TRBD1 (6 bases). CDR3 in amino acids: CASSNIQGTGANVLTF. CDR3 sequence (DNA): TGCGCCAGCAGCAACATACAGGGTACTGGGGCCAACGTCCTGACTTTC.